The TCR beta chain described here comes from a study of neurological immune-mediated disorders. The study's findings and limits: Whereas HTLV-1-associated myelopathy showed the most TCR clonal expansion, multiple sclerosis showed the least, with levels below those of healthy controls.

The cDNA was generated through 5'RACE incorporating 10-nucleotide random UMIs. TCRdb recomputed calls from the 5' RACE reads with MiXCR, one row per CDR3 protein. The table records 30,000 to 35,000 distinct CDR3 sequences, around 25% of them present only once. Libraries from sorted cells each used about 1 million CD4+ or CD8+ T cells. This clonotype was picked up many times. Its antigen is unknown. The TCR originated in a man aged 50 to 60 with HTLV-1-associated myelopathy (HAM/TSP). The specimen sequenced was CD4+ T cells from blood.

CDR3 residues: CASSNHGTGYYGYTF. In DNA, the CDR3 is TGTGCCAGCAGCAACCACGGGACAGGGTATTATGGCTACACCTTC. V and J are TRBV7-6 and TRBJ1-2; TRBD1 agrees at 9 bases. The CDR3 is 15 residues long. CDR1 and CDR2 from the germline V gene are SGHVS and FNYEAQ. V was clipped by 5 bases and J by 5 bases; unmatched bases: 9. Full variable domain (rest looked up from reference TRBV7-6 and TRBJ1-2): GAGVSQSPRYKVTKRGQDVALRCDPISGHVSLYWYRQALGQGPEFLTYFNYEAQQDKSGLPNDRFSAERPEGSISTLTIQRTEQRDSAMYRCASSNHGTGYYGYTFGSGTRLTVV.